These 28 T cell receptor beta chains were sequenced from one sample in a study of T-cell reconstitution after alpha-beta-depleted transplantation in children. Unique molecular identifiers featured in how the TCRbeta library was prepared. MiXCR was run by TCRdb on the PCR reads, yielding one entry per CDR3 protein. The table includes around 440,000 distinct CDR3 sequences, under 20% detected once. Sequenced here: PBMCs, mostly from graft donor cells, sampled 360 days after TCRalphabeta/CD19-depleted stem cell transplant. Receptor source: a boy in the first two years of life who had a stem cell transplant for Wiskott-Aldrich syndrome, so the T cells may come from the graft donor.

This clonotype was picked up a small number of times. The V gene is TRBV7-2, the J gene TRBJ2-7; D possibly corresponds to TRBD1 (6 bases). Germline V CDR1 and CDR2: SGHTA, FQGNSA. V was clipped by 1 base and J by 2 bases, with 18 bases between them. The length of the CDR3 is 17 residues. CDR3 bases: TGTGCCAGCAGCTTAGGGGCGTGGGGGCAGGGTCCCTACGAGCAGTACTTC. It translates to CASSLGAWGQGPYEQYF.

This clonotype was seen only a few times. V is TRBV2 and J is TRBJ2-3, with unresolved D. Germline V gene data show CDR1 as SNHLY and CDR2 as FYNNEI. This CDR3 comprises 14 residues. V was clipped by 7 bases and J by 0 bases, with 11 bases between them. This CDR3 reads CASKGIASTDTQYF. The CDR3 coding sequence is TGTGCCAGCAAAGGAATAGCCAGCACAGATACGCAGTATTTT.

This clonotype was recorded a few times. The V gene is TRBV5-1, the J gene TRBJ1-1, with 8 bases identical to TRBD1. Germline values: CDR1 SGHRS, CDR2 YFSETQ. With 2 bases clipped from V and 11 bases from J, the junction kept 14 bases outside the gene matches. The CDR3 is 15 amino acids. The DNA of the CDR3 is TGCGCCAGCAGCTTCGCCTACGGGACAGGCGAAGGGGCTTTCTTT. Translated, it gives CASSFAYGTGEGAFF.

There are a few counts of this clonotype. This CDR3 is CASSSNLDNEQFF. CDR3 in DNA: TGTGCCAGCAGCTCGAACCTCGACAATGAGCAGTTCTTC. V is TRBV7-7 and J is TRBJ2-1; no reliable D call. This CDR3 region has 13 residues. Germline V gene sequence: CDR1 SSHAT, CDR2 FNYEAQ (reference sequence). V gave up 4 bases and J gave up 5 bases, with 9 bases separating them. Full variable domain (rest looked up from reference TRBV7-7 and TRBJ2-1): GAGVSQSPRYKVTKRGQDVTLRCDPISSHATLYWYQQALGQGPEFLTYFNYEAQPDKSGLPSDRFSAERPEGSISTLTIQRTEQRDSAMYRCASSSNLDNEQFFGPGTRLTVL.

The DNA for the CDR3 is TGCGCCAGCAGTTCCCGGGGTGGGGGCACTGAAGCTTTCTTT. Its protein product is CASSSRGGGTEAFF. This chain joins TRBV5-1 and TRBJ1-1, with D perhaps TRBD1 (5 bases). This CDR3 spans 14 amino acids. Germline lookup yields CDR1 SGHRS and CDR2 YFSETQ. V gave up 5 bases and J gave up 4 bases, with 15 bases separating them.

The gene calls are TRBV10-3 and TRBJ2-5; the D gene is possibly TRBD2 (5 bases). Trimming removed 5 bases from V and 8 bases from J, with 18 bases in between. The CDR3 runs to 14 residues. Germline V lookup: CDR1 ENHRY, CDR2 SYGVKD. CDR3 sequence (DNA): TGTGCCATCAGTCGTGGGGTCATTCGGGAAACCCAGTACTTC. This translates into CAISRGVIRETQYF.

This clonotype was counted a few times. The chain has TRBV12-3 or TRBV12-4 and TRBJ2-1; TRBD2 agrees at 9 bases. The V gene end was trimmed by 7 bases and the J gene end by 9 bases; junction bases not matched to a gene: 10. CDR3 length: 14 residues. The CDR3 sequence is CASTASGKRGEQFF. CDR3 nucleotides: TGTGCCAGCACCGCTAGCGGGAAGCGGGGTGAGCAGTTCTTC.

The V gene is TRBV7-8, the J gene TRBJ2-5; 13 positions match TRBD2. The germline V gene encodes CDR1 SGHVS and CDR2 FQNEAQ. V was clipped by 4 bases and J by 2 bases; unmatched bases: 7. This CDR3 has 17 residues. The CDR3 nucleotides read TGTGCCAGCAGCTCCAGGACTAGCGGGAGTAGTCAAGAGACCCAGTACTTC. This translates into CASSSRTSGSSQETQYF.

This sequence joins TRBV12-3 or TRBV12-4 and TRBJ2-3; D tentatively fits TRBD1 or TRBD2 (5 bases each). Trimming removed 4 bases from V and 1 base from J, with 15 bases in between. This CDR3 is 16 amino acids long. The CDR3, as DNA: TGTGCCAGCAGTTCGCCGGGACCCCTCGGCACAGATACGCAGTATTTT. Translation: CASSSPGPLGTDTQYF.

The chain carries TRBV12-3 or TRBV12-4 and TRBJ2-7; 10 nucleotides align to TRBD1. With 2 bases clipped from V and 5 bases from J, the junction kept 12 bases outside the gene matches. The CDR3 is 17 residues long. CDR3 sequence: CASSLRRSPGQGHEQYF. The CDR3 coding sequence is TGTGCCAGCAGTTTACGTAGGAGCCCGGGACAGGGGCACGAGCAGTACTTC.

A few counts support this clonotype. V is TRBV5-1 and J is TRBJ2-7, with D tentatively TRBD2 (5 bases). Germline V gives CDR1 SGHRS, CDR2 YFSETQ. The CDR3 covers 14 residues. V dropped 3 bases and J dropped 0 bases, with 10 bases sitting between them. The CDR3 loop is CASSYLGSSYEQYF. The CDR3, as DNA: TGCGCCAGCAGCTATCTGGGGAGCTCCTACGAGCAGTACTTC.

A few counts support this clonotype. This chain links TRBV29-1 with TRBJ2-3, with TRBD1 matching over 10 bases. The CDR3 extends over 14 amino acids. J lost 0 bases, V lost 6 bases, and 3 bases had no gene match. Germline lookup yields CDR1 SQVTM and CDR2 ANQGSEA. The DNA of the CDR3 is TGCAGCGTGGCGGGACAGGGGAGCACAGATACGCAGTATTTT. Amino acid sequence: CSVAGQGSTDTQYF.

A remark on this clonotype: This may stem from a read error, because a much larger clone lies one nucleotide away. This chain joins TRBV24-1 and TRBJ2-5, with D hard to call. The CDR3 runs 11 residues. Trimming left V 4 bases short and J 5 bases short, with 4 bases between. Germline V gene data show CDR1 as KGHDR and CDR2 as SFDVKD. As DNA, the CDR3 is TGTGCCACCAGTGAATGGGAGACCCAGTACTTC. This sequence encodes CATSEWETQYF.

The rearrangement joins TRBV6-1 to TRBJ2-5; D is perhaps TRBD1 or TRBD2 (5 bases each). Between the trimmed V and J ends, which lost 5 bases and 5 bases, there was a span of 15 bases. Germline CDR1 is MNHNS and CDR2 is SASEGT. This CDR3 is 14 amino acids long. CDR3 DNA: TGTGCCAGCAGTACGGTGGGACCTCAGGAGACCCAGTACTTC. This translates into CASSTVGPQETQYF.

In this sample, this clonotype turned up a few times. The chain joins TRBV12-3 or TRBV12-4 to TRBJ2-1; 7 nucleotides line up with TRBD1. V was pared by 7 bases and J by 3 bases, with 3 bases of the junction left unmatched. CDR3 length: 13 amino acids. The CDR3 nucleotides are TGTGCCAGCAACGACAGGGTCTACAATGAGCAGTTCTTC. This codes for CASNDRVYNEQFF.

This clonotype was observed a handful of times. V usage is TRBV4-3 and J usage is TRBJ2-1, with 8 bases lining up with TRBD2. Germline CDR1 reads LGHNA; CDR2 reads YSLEER. CDR3 length: 17 amino acids. The V segment lost 1 base and the J segment 2 bases; nucleotides outside the gene matches: 7. CDR3 sequence reads: CASSQAWSGRAYNEQFF. The CDR3 DNA sequence: TGCGCCAGCAGCCAAGCGTGGAGCGGGAGAGCCTACAATGAGCAGTTCTTC.

The V gene is TRBV18, the J gene TRBJ2-5; D gene ambiguous. Germline-derived CDR1 and CDR2 are KGHSH and LQKENI. The germline V and J ends were trimmed by 1 base and 2 bases, with 5 bases remaining between them. The CDR3 contains 13 residues. In DNA, the CDR3 is TGTGCCAGCTCACCACAGACACAAGAGACCCAGTACTTC. This sequence encodes CASSPQTQETQYF.

This clonotype occurred many times. V is TRBV19 and J is TRBJ2-7, with D possibly being TRBD1 or TRBD2 (5 bases each). Germline V CDR1 and CDR2: LNHDA, SQIVND (reference sequence). Trimming took off 5 bases at V and 2 bases at J, with 22 bases between the two ends. The CDR3 is 17 residues long. The CDR3 loop is CASSGQNPGRTTYEQYF. CDR3 DNA: TGTGCCAGTAGTGGCCAAAATCCGGGACGGACAACCTACGAGCAGTACTTC.

There are a few counts of this clonotype. The rearrangement uses TRBV7-2 and TRBJ2-3; the match to TRBD2 covers 11 bases. Germline trimming cut 3 bases from V and 4 bases from J; bases unmatched to any gene: 9. The CDR3 totals 17 residues. CDR1 SGHTA and CDR2 FQGNSA come from the germline V gene. Here the CDR3 reads CASSFRLAGGGADTQYF. The CDR3 DNA reads as TGTGCCAGCAGCTTCCGGCTAGCGGGGGGAGGGGCAGATACGCAGTATTTT.

In its sample, this clonotype was seen a few times. Here the CDR3 reads CASSELTEQYF. Written as DNA, the CDR3 is TGTGCCAGCAGTGAATTGACGGAGCAGTACTTC. This rearrangement joins TRBV25-1 to TRBJ2-7, with no clear D. The CDR3 spans 11 residues. V was shortened by 1 base and J by 7 bases, with 5 bases between the two germline ends. Germline V CDR1 and CDR2: MGHDK, SYGVNS.

The V gene is TRBV12-3 or TRBV12-4, the J gene TRBJ1-1; D gene unclear. V lost 1 base, J lost 0 bases, and 6 bases lay in between. This CDR3 has 14 amino acids. The CDR3 spells CASSLGAVNTEAFF. In nucleotides, the CDR3 is TGTGCCAGCAGTTTAGGGGCGGTGAACACTGAAGCTTTCTTT.

There are a few counts of this clonotype. This chain joins TRBV4-3 and TRBJ2-2; TRBD1 matches at 9 bases. V lost 0 bases, J lost 3 bases, and 5 bases stayed unmatched. The germline V gene encodes CDR1 LGHNA and CDR2 YSLEER. This CDR3 has 17 residues. The CDR3, as DNA: TGCGCCAGCAGCCAAGAAGTCGGGACAGGGTACACCGGGGAGCTGTTTTTT. Amino acids: CASSQEVGTGYTGELFF.

This clonotype was observed a few times. The J gene is TRBJ2-7, the V gene TRBV19; 11 bases fit TRBD2. In germline, CDR1 is LNHDA, CDR2 SQIVND (reference sequence). Losses at the gene ends were 3 bases for V and 5 bases for J; bases not matched to a gene: 12. The CDR3 totals 17 residues. CDR3 nucleotides: TGTGCCAGTAGTATTACTAGCGGGAGATCCCTCCGGAACGAGCAGTACTTC. This translates into CASSITSGRSLRNEQYF.

This clonotype showed up just a few times. The rearrangement uses TRBV10-3 and TRBJ1-6; D is uncertain. In germline, CDR1 is ENHRY, CDR2 SYGVKD. Deletions cut 10 bases from V and 3 bases from J, with 10 bases between. The CDR3 spans 13 residues. CDR3 sequence reads: CATRANYNSPLHF. DNA for the CDR3: TGTGCCACGCGGGCCAACTATAATTCACCCCTCCACTTT.

The V and J genes are TRBV27 and TRBJ2-1; TRBD1 matches 8 bases. Germline V CDR1 and CDR2: MNHEY, SMNVEV (reference sequence). The CDR3 totals 15 residues. The V and J ends lost 2 bases and 5 bases, in that order; junction bases with no gene match: 5. The CDR3 loop is CASSLLGTGNNEQFF. Written as DNA, the CDR3 is TGTGCCAGCAGTTTACTCGGGACAGGTAACAATGAGCAGTTCTTC.

A few counts support this clonotype. The chain carries TRBV12-3 or TRBV12-4 and TRBJ1-4; D not certain. V gave up 4 bases and J gave up 8 bases, with 14 bases separating them. This CDR3 has 14 amino acids. CDR3 in amino acids: CASSSMGWSEKLFF. CDR3 in DNA: TGTGCCAGCAGTTCCATGGGATGGTCGGAAAAACTGTTTTTT.

This chain joins TRBV7-6 and TRBJ1-1, with a tentative D call TRBD1 (5 bases). CDR3 length: 14 amino acids. Germline values: CDR1 SGHVS, CDR2 FNYEAQ. Trimming removed 1 base from V and 5 bases from J, with 11 bases in between. The chain's CDR3 is CASSLGGAITEAFF. In DNA form, the CDR3 reads TGTGCCAGCAGCTTAGGTGGGGCGATAACTGAAGCTTTCTTT.

This chain links TRBV4-2 with TRBJ1-6, with no clear D. The CDR3 is 19 amino acids. Per the germline V gene, CDR1 is LGHNA and CDR2 is YNFKEQ. The V gene lost 0 bases and the J gene lost 0 bases, with 15 bases spanning the gap. The CDR3 spells CASSQEMSLPSSYNSPLHF. CDR3 DNA: TGTGCCAGCAGCCAAGAAATGAGTCTGCCGAGCTCCTATAATTCACCCCTCCACTTT.